This passage covers 7 T cell receptor beta chains from one sample sequenced in a study of T and B cells in COVID-19 patients. Multiplex PCR with BIOMED2 TRB-A/B primer pools amplified TRB rearrangements. TCRdb re-analysed the multiplex PCR reads in MiXCR, keeping a single row per CDR3 protein. The sample contains more than 4,500 distinct CDR3 sequences, 25% to 35% of which appear only once. Blood genomic DNA input for TRB amplification was roughly 230-550 ng. Material: blood. The receptor source for this set is a human donor with active COVID-19.

In its sample, this clonotype was seen a few times. The chain joins TRBV4-3 to TRBJ1-6; the match to TRBD1 covers 10 bases. Germline loops: CDR1 LGHNA, CDR2 YSLEER. This CDR3 has 16 residues. The V and J ends lost 3 bases and 5 bases, in that order; junction bases with no gene match: 4. The CDR3 DNA reads TGCGCCAGCAGCCATTCCGGGACAGGGGATAATTCACCCCTCCACTTT. Translated: CASSHSGTGDNSPLHF.

This clonotype is labeled medium-sized. The gene calls are TRBV6-5 and TRBJ2-1, with D maybe TRBD2 (6 bases). The CDR3 covers 14 residues. Germline-derived CDR1 and CDR2 are MNHEY and SVGAGI. Trimming shortened V by 6 bases and J by 6 bases, and 15 bases separated the two germline ends. This CDR3 reads CASRRGGFGNEQFF. DNA for the CDR3: TGTGCCAGCAGGCGCGGAGGGTTTGGCAATGAGCAGTTCTTC.

This clonotype has more than one count but fewer than ten. The chain has TRBV6-5 and TRBJ1-1; TRBD1 might be the D (5 bases). This CDR3 region has 15 residues. Per the germline V gene, CDR1 is MNHEY and CDR2 is SVGAGI. Trimming shortened V by 6 bases and J by 0 bases, and 14 bases separated the two germline ends. CDR3 DNA: TGTGCCAGCAGCGGATCCGGGGCAATGAACACTGAAGCTTTCTTT. Amino acid sequence: CASSGSGAMNTEAFF.

The V and J genes are TRBV28 and TRBJ1-5, with TRBD1 matching 9 bases. CDR1 is MDHEN, CDR2 SYDVKM, per germline. Trimming cost V 1 base and J 1 base; bases outside gene matches: 5. CDR3 length: 17 residues. The CDR3 spells CASSLLKQGASNQPQHF. DNA for the CDR3: TGTGCCAGCAGTTTATTAAAACAGGGGGCGAGCAATCAGCCCCAGCATTTT.

Sample share makes this clonotype medium-sized. V usage is TRBV30 and J usage is TRBJ2-3, with 9 bases that match TRBD2. Germline CDR1 GTSNPN, CDR2 SVGIG (reference sequence). Losses at the gene ends were 3 bases for V and 4 bases for J; bases not matched to a gene: 11. This CDR3 has 16 residues. The CDR3, as DNA: TGTGCCTGGAGCGCCCTGGGGCGGGAGGGGGCAGATACGCAGTATTTT. Protein: CAWSALGREGADTQYF.

This clonotype is medium-sized. The chain uses TRBV30 and TRBJ2-3; 8 bases agree with TRBD2. The CDR3 spans 16 residues. J gave up 1 base and V 4 bases, and 10 bases lay outside the gene matches. Germline V lookup: CDR1 GTSNPN, CDR2 SVGIG (reference sequence). The CDR3 protein is CAWILGGTRGTDTQYF. The CDR3 DNA reads as TGTGCCTGGATCCTGGGAGGGACTAGGGGCACAGATACGCAGTATTTT.

At least ten counts were recorded for this clonotype. The gene calls are TRBV6-2 or TRBV6-3 and TRBJ2-7; a possible D gene is TRBD2 (7 bases). The V and J ends lost 6 bases and 1 base respectively, with 16 bases between them. The CDR3 spans 15 residues. Germline CDR1 is MNHEY and CDR2 is SVGEGT. CDR3 in amino acids: CASRSGGGGSYEQYF. The CDR3 region has the DNA TGTGCCAGCAGATCCGGCGGGGGCGGGTCCTACGAGCAGTACTTC.